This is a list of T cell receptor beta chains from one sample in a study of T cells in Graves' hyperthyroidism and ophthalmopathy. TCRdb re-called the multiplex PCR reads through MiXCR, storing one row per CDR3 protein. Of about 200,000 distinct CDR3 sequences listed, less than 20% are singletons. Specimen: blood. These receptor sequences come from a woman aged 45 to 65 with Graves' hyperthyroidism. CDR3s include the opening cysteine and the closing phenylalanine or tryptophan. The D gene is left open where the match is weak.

CDR3 protein: CASSLRDRPLYTDTQYF; J gene: TRBJ2-3; CDR3 length: 17; V gene: TRBV12-3/TRBV12-4; D gene: TRBD1
CDR3 protein: CSARAGTAVQNIQYF; J gene: TRBJ2-4; CDR3 length: 15; V gene: TRBV20-1; D gene: TRBD1
CDR3 protein: CASSKSNYGYTF; J gene: TRBJ1-2; CDR3 length: 12; V gene: TRBV12-3/TRBV12-4; D gene: NA
CDR3 protein: CSVALALNYGYTF; J gene: TRBJ1-2; CDR3 length: 13; V gene: TRBV29-1; D gene: NA
CDR3 protein: CAWSGPGTNTEAFF; J gene: TRBJ1-1; CDR3 length: 14; V gene: TRBV30; D gene: NA
CDR3 protein: CASSATGPSYGYTF; J gene: TRBJ1-2; CDR3 length: 14; V gene: TRBV27; D gene: TRBD1
CDR3 protein: CASRVGQNYGYTF; J gene: TRBJ1-2; CDR3 length: 13; V gene: TRBV5-1; D gene: TRBD1
CDR3 protein: CASSRWTSGGYNEQYF; J gene: TRBJ2-7; CDR3 length: 16; V gene: TRBV6-1; D gene: TRBD2
CDR3 protein: CASSESHNNEQFF; J gene: TRBJ2-1; CDR3 length: 13; V gene: TRBV10-1; D gene: NA
CDR3 protein: CASSHLGDGYTYEQYF; J gene: TRBJ2-7; CDR3 length: 16; V gene: TRBV6-1; D gene: NA
CDR3 protein: CASSFTLSPGDEQFF; J gene: TRBJ2-1; CDR3 length: 15; V gene: TRBV12-3/TRBV12-4; D gene: NA
CDR3 protein: CASSPPSGLKGQDTQYF; J gene: TRBJ2-3; CDR3 length: 17; V gene: TRBV14; D gene: NA
CDR3 protein: CASMPGQMNTEAFF; J gene: TRBJ1-1; CDR3 length: 14; V gene: TRBV5-1; D gene: TRBD1
CDR3 protein: CASSLDGGEQFF; J gene: TRBJ2-1; CDR3 length: 12; V gene: TRBV7-2; D gene: NA
CDR3 protein: CASSYGGTSGRSPYNEQFF; J gene: TRBJ2-1; CDR3 length: 19; V gene: TRBV6-2/TRBV6-3; D gene: TRBD2
CDR3 protein: CASSLRSWSEQYF; J gene: TRBJ2-7; CDR3 length: 13; V gene: TRBV27; D gene: NA
CDR3 protein: CSARDRYSLIDYGYTF; J gene: TRBJ1-2; CDR3 length: 16; V gene: TRBV20-1; D gene: NA
CDR3 protein: CSVAGGGLSYEQYF; J gene: TRBJ2-7; CDR3 length: 14; V gene: TRBV29-1; D gene: NA
CDR3 protein: CASSIVVRDRGGYTF; J gene: TRBJ1-2; CDR3 length: 15; V gene: TRBV19; D gene: TRBD1
CDR3 protein: CASSSQRGSYEQYF; J gene: TRBJ2-7; CDR3 length: 14; V gene: TRBV7-9; D gene: TRBD2
CDR3 protein: CATSRDSGPAYEQYF; J gene: TRBJ2-7; CDR3 length: 15; V gene: TRBV15; D gene: NA
CDR3 protein: CASSLYRGANQPQHF; J gene: TRBJ1-5; CDR3 length: 15; V gene: TRBV27; D gene: TRBD1
CDR3 protein: CASSFDRGGLNTEAFF; J gene: TRBJ1-1; CDR3 length: 16; V gene: TRBV27; D gene: TRBD1
CDR3 protein: CASSDQGSNQPQHF; J gene: TRBJ1-5; CDR3 length: 14; V gene: TRBV6-1; D gene: NA
CDR3 protein: CASGYPGRALNEQFF; J gene: TRBJ2-1; CDR3 length: 15; V gene: TRBV19; D gene: TRBD2
CDR3 protein: CASTVDKGQTNEQFF; J gene: TRBJ2-1; CDR3 length: 15; V gene: TRBV2; D gene: TRBD1
CDR3 protein: CASTLAGGSYNEQFF; J gene: TRBJ2-1; CDR3 length: 15; V gene: TRBV6-1; D gene: TRBD2
CDR3 protein: CASSLEREATGELFF; J gene: TRBJ2-2; CDR3 length: 15; V gene: TRBV6-1; D gene: NA
CDR3 protein: CSARRTGTDSSFNYGYTF; J gene: TRBJ1-2; CDR3 length: 18; V gene: TRBV20-1; D gene: TRBD1
CDR3 protein: CASSRGLAAYEQYF; J gene: TRBJ2-7; CDR3 length: 14; V gene: TRBV6-1; D gene: TRBD2
CDR3 protein: CAWSVYTTRKAFF; J gene: TRBJ1-1; CDR3 length: 13; V gene: TRBV30; D gene: NA
CDR3 protein: CASSLEVGLSWDEQFF; J gene: TRBJ2-1; CDR3 length: 16; V gene: TRBV7-9; D gene: NA
CDR3 protein: CASSLSITGQFF; J gene: TRBJ2-1; CDR3 length: 12; V gene: TRBV11-2; D gene: NA